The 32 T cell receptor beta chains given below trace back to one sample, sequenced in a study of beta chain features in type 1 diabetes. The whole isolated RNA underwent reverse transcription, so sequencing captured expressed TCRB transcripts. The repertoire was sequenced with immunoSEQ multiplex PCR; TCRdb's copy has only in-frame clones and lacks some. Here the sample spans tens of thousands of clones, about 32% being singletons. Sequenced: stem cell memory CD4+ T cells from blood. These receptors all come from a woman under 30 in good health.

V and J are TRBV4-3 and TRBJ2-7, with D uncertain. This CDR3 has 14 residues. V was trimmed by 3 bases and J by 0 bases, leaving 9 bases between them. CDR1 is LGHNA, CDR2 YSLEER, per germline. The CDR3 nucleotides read TGCGCCAGCAGCCAGCACTTGAGCTCCTACGAGCAGTACTTC. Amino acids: CASSQHLSSYEQYF.

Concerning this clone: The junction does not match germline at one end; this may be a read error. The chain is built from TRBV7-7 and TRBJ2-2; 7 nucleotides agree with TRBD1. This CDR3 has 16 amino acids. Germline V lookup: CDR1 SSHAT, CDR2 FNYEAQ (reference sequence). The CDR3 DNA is TGTGCTAGCAGCTCCATTGGGACAGACTTCACCGGGGAGCTGTTTTTT. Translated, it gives CASSSIGTDFTGELFF.

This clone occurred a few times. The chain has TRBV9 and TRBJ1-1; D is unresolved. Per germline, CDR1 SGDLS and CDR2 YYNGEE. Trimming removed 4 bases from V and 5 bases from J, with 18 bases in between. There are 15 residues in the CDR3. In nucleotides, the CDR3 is TGTGCCAGCAGCTCCGATGTAGGCCAAGCGACTGAAGCTTTCTTT. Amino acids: CASSSDVGQATEAFF.

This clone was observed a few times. In nucleotides, the CDR3 is TGTGCCAGTAGTATTAATGACAGCCCGACCGAAGCTTTCTTT. Translated, it gives CASSINDSPTEAFF. This sequence joins TRBV19 and TRBJ1-1; D might be TRBD1 (5 bases). The germline V gene has CDR1 LNHDA and CDR2 SQIVND (reference sequence). The V and J ends lost 3 bases and 8 bases respectively, with 16 bases between them. The CDR3 length is 14 residues.

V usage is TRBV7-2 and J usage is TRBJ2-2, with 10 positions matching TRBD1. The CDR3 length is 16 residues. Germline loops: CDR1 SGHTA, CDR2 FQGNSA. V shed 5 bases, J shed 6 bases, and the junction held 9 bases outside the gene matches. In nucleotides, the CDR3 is TGTGCCAGCAGCCCCCGAGGGACAGGGGAGGCCGGGGAGCTGTTTTTT. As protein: CASSPRGTGEAGELFF.

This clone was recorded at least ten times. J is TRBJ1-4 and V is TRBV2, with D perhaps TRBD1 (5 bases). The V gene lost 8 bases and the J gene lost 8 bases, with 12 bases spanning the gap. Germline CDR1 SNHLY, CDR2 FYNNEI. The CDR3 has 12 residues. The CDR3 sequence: CASGGRDEKLFF. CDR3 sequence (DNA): TGTGCCAGCGGGGGGAGAGACGAAAAACTGTTTTTT.

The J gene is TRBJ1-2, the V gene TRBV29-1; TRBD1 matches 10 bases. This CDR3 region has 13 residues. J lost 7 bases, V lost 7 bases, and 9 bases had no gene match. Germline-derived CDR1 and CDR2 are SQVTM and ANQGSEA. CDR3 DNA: TGCAGCGCAGACCGGGACAGGGGTGGTGGCTACACCTTC. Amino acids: CSADRDRGGGYTF.

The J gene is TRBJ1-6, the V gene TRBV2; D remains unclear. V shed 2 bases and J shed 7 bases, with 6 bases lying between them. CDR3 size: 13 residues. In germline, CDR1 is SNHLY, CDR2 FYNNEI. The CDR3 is CASSETENSPLHF. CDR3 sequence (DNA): TGTGCCAGCAGTGAAACGGAGAATTCACCCCTCCACTTT.

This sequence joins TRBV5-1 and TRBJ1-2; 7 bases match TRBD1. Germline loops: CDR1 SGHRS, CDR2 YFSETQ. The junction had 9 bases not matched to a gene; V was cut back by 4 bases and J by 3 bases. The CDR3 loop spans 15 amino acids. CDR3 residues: CASSTGTVDYYGYTF. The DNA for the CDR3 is TGCGCCAGCAGCACCGGGACAGTCGATTACTATGGCTACACCTTC. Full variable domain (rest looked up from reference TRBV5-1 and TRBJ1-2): KAGVTQTPRYLIKTRGQQVTLSCSPISGHRSVSWYQQTPGQGLQFLFEYFSETQRNKGNFPGRFSGRQFSNSRSEMNVSTLELGDSALYLCASSTGTVDYYGYTFGSGTRLTVV.

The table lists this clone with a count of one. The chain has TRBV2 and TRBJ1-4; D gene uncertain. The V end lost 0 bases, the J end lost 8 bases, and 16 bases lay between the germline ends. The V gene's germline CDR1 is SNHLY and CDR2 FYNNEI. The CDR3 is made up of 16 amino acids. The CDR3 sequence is CASSEAETPGGEKLFF. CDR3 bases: TGTGCCAGCAGTGAAGCGGAGACTCCGGGAGGAGAAAAACTGTTTTTT.

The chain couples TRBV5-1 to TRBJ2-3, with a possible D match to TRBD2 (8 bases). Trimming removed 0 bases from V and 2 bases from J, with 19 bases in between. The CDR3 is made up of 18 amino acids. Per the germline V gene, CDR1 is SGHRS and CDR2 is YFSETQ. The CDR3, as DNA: TGCGCCAGCAGCTTGGCGGGAGGGGAGGGGGCCGTCACAGATACGCAGTATTTT. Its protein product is CASSLAGGEGAVTDTQYF.

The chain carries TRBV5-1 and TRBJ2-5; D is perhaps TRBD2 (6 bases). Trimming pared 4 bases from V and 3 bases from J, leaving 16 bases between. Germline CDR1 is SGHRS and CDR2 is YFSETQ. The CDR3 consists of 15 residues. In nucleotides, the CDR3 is TGCGCCAGCAGCAAGGGACTGCTAGTTGAAGAGACCCAGTACTTC. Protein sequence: CASSKGLLVEETQYF. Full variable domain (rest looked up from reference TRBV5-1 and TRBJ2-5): KAGVTQTPRYLIKTRGQQVTLSCSPISGHRSVSWYQQTPGQGLQFLFEYFSETQRNKGNFPGRFSGRQFSNSRSEMNVSTLELGDSALYLCASSKGLLVEETQYFGPGTRLLVL.

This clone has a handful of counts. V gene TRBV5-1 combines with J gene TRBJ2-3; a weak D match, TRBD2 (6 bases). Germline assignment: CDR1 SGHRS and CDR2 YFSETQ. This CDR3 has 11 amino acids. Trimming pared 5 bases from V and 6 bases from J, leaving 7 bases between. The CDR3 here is CASSGGDTQYF. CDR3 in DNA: TGCGCCAGCAGTGGAGGGGATACGCAGTATTTT.

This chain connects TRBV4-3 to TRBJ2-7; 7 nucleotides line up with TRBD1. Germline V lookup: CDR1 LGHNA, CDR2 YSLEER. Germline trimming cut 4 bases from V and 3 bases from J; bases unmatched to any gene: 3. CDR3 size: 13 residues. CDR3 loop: CASSRTGDYEQYF. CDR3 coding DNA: TGCGCCAGCAGCCGGACAGGTGACTACGAGCAGTACTTC.

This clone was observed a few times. The CDR3 bases are TGTGCCAGCTCACCGTACTCCGGGACTAGCGGGAGCGGCTACGAGCAGTACTTC. Translated, it gives CASSPYSGTSGSGYEQYF. This chain joins TRBV18 and TRBJ2-7, with TRBD2 matching 14 bases. V shed 3 bases, J shed 3 bases, and the junction held 10 bases outside the gene matches. Per germline, CDR1 KGHSH and CDR2 LQKENI. The CDR3 consists of 18 residues.

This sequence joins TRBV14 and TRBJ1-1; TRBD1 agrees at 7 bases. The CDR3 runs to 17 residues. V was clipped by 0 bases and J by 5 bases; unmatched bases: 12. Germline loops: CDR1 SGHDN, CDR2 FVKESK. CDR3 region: CASSQDLGGRGRTEAFF. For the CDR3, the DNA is TGTGCCAGCAGCCAAGATCTTGGCGGCAGGGGGAGGACTGAAGCTTTCTTT.

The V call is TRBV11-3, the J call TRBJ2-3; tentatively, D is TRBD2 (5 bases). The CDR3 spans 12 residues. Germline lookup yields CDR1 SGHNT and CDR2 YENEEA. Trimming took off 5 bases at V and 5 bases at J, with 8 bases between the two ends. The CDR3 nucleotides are TGTGCCAGCAGCCAACGGGGAGATACGCAGTATTTT. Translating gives CASSQRGDTQYF.

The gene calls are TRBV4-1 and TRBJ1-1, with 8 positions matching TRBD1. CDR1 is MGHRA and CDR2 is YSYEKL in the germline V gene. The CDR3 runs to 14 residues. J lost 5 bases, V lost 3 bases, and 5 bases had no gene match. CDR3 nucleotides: TGCGCCAGCAGCCAGGCGGACAGGGATACTGAAGCTTTCTTT. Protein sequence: CASSQADRDTEAFF.

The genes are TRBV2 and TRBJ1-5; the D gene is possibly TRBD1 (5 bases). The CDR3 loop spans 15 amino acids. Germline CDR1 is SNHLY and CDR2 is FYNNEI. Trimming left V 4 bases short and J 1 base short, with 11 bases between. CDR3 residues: CASSVQGGSNQPQHF. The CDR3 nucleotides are TGTGCCAGCAGTGTCCAGGGAGGGAGCAATCAGCCCCAGCATTTT.

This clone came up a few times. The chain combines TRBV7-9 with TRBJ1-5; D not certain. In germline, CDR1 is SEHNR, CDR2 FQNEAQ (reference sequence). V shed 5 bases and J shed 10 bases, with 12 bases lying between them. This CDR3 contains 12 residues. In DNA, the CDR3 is TGTGCCAGCAGCCTCCCACGGGAACCCCAGCATTTT. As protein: CASSLPREPQHF.

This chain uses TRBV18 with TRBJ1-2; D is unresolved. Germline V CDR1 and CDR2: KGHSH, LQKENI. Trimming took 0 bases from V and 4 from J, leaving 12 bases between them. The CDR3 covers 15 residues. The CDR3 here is CASSPPSGIGYGYTF. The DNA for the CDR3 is TGTGCCAGCTCACCACCATCGGGGATCGGCTATGGCTACACCTTC.

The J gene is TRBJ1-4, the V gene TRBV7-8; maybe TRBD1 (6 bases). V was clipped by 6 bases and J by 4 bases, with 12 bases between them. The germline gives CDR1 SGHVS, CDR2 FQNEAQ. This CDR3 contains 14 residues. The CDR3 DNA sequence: TGTGCCAGCAGGCGCGGACAGAATAATGAAAAACTGTTTTTT. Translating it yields CASRRGQNNEKLFF.

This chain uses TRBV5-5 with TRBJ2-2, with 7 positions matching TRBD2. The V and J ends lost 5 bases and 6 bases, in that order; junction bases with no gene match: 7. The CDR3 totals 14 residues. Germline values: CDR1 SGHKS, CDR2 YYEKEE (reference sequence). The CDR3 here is CASRGGTSAGELFF. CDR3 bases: TGTGCCAGCAGGGGGGGGACTTCCGCCGGGGAGCTGTTTTTT.

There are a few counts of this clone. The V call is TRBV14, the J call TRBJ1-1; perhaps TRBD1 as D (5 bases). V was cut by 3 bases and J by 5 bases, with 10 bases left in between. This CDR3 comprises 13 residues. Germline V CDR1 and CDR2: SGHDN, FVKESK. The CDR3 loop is CASSQAGRTEAFF. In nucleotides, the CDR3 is TGTGCCAGCAGCCAGGCGGGGCGGACTGAAGCTTTCTTT.

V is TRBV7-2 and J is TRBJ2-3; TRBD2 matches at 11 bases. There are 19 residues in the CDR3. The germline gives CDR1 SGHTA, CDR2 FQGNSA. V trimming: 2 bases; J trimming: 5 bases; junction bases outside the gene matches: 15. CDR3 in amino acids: CASSLRRLAGRLAGDTQYF. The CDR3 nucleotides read TGTGCCAGCAGCTTAAGAAGACTAGCGGGGCGACTAGCGGGAGATACGCAGTATTTT.

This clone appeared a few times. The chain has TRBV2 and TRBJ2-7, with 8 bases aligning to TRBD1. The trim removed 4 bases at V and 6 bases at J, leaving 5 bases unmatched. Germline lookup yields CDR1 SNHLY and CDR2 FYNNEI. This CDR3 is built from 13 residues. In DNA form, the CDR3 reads TGTGCCAGCAGTGGGGACAGGATCCCCGAGCAGTACTTC. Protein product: CASSGDRIPEQYF.

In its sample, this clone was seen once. The CDR3 region is CAIRGQGKGHEQYF. The CDR3 coding sequence is TGTGCCATCAGGGGACAGGGGAAGGGCCACGAGCAGTACTTC. This chain connects TRBV10-3 to TRBJ2-7; TRBD1 matches 10 bases. Germline assignment: CDR1 ENHRY and CDR2 SYGVKD. This CDR3 is 14 amino acids long. V lost 6 bases, J lost 5 bases, and 7 bases stayed unmatched.

CDR3 sequence (DNA): TGTGCCTGGAGGTCTAAACTTCTTGGCACCGGGGAGCTGTTTTTT. The encoded protein is CAWRSKLLGTGELFF. V and J are TRBV30 and TRBJ2-2; D unclear. Trimming cost V 3 bases and J 4 bases, with 15 bases left between them. CDR1 GTSNPN and CDR2 SVGIG come from the germline V gene (reference sequence). CDR3 size: 15 residues.

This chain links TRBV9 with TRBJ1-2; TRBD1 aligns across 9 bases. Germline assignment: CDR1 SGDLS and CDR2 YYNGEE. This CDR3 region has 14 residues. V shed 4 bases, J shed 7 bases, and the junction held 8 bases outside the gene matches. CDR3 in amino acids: CASSPSTGGGGYTF. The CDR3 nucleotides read TGTGCCAGCAGCCCTTCCACAGGGGGCGGTGGCTACACCTTC.

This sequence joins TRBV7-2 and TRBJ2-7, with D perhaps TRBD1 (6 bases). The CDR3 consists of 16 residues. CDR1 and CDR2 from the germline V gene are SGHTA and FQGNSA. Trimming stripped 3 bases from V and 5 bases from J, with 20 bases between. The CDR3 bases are TGTGCCAGCAGCTTCAGTGGACAGTTGGCCAAGGACGAGCAGTACTTC. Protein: CASSFSGQLAKDEQYF.

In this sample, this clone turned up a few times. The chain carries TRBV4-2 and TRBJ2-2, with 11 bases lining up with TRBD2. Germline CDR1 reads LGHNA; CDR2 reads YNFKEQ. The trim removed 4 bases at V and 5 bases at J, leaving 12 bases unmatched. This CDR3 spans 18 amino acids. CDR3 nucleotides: TGTGCCAGCAGCCGAGATTTACCACTAGCGGGGGAAACCGGGGAGCTGTTTTTT. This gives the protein CASSRDLPLAGETGELFF.

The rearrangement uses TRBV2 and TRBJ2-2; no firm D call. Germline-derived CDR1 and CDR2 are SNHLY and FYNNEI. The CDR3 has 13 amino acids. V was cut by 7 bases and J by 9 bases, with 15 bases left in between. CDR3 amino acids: CASNGLIVRELFF. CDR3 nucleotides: TGTGCCAGCAATGGGCTAATCGTCCGGGAGCTGTTTTTT.